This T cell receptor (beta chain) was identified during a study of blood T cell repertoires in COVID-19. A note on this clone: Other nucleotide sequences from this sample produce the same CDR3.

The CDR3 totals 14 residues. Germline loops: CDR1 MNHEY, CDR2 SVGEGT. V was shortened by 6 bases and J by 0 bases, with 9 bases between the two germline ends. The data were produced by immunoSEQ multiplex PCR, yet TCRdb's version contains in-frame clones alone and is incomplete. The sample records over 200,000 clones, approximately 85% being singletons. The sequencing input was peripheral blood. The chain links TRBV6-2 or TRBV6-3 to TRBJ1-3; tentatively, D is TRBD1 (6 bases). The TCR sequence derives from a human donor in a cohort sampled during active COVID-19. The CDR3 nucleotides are TGTGCCAGCAGCACAGGGTTCTCTGGAAACACCATATATTTT. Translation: CASSTGFSGNTIYF.